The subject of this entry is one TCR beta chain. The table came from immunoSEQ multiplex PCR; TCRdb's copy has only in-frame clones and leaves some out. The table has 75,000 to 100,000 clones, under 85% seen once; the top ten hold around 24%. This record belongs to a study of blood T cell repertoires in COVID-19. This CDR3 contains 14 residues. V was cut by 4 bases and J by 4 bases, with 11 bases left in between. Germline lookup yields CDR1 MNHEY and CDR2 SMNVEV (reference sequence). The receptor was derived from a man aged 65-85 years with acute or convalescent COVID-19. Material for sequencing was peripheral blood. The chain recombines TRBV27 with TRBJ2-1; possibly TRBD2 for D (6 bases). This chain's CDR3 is CASSSASEYNEQFF. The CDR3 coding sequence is TGTGCCAGCAGTTCCGCTAGCGAATACAATGAGCAGTTCTTC.